This TCR beta chain derives from a study of control samples from healthy donors and cancer patients (TCRdb year 2020). The germline V and J ends show losses of 1 base and 6 bases respectively, and no gene match explains 12 bases of the junction. Per the germline V gene, LGHNA is the CDR1 and YSLEER is the CDR2. The CDR3 starts with the cysteine, ends with the phenylalanine, and has 16 residues. Only the CDR3 part of the read is kept: 48 bases, read in frame from the first base. The library was prepared using the immunoSEQ multiplex PCR assay. The immuneACCESS repertoire file appears here via TCRdb, limited to in-frame rearrangements. These files lack a portion of the clones; in checked studies, under half of the deficit traces to unresolved V genes, and the cause of the others is not known. Recorded for this sample are 100,000 to 150,000 clones; around 87% of them occurred a single time. Around 8.7% of the sample is taken by the ten largest.

In regard to this clone: Its specific antigen is unknown. Base qualities are missing; no much larger clone stands one base away.

The TCR comes from a man aged 40-49 years in good health. The sample comprised blood. The V and J genes are TRBV4-3 and TRBJ2-7; TRBD1 agrees with 7 junctional bases. The sequence in DNA is TGCGCCAGCAGCCAAGTAGACAGGGTAGATTTCTCCGAGCAGTACTTC. It is translated as CASSQVDRVDFSEQYF.